These 15 T cell receptor beta chains were all obtained from the same sample, sequenced in a study of T-cell reconstitution after alpha-beta-depleted transplantation in children. Unique molecular identifiers were incorporated into the prepared TCRbeta library. A single record per CDR3 protein comes from TCRdb applying MiXCR to the PCR reads. The sample lists a few hundred thousand distinct CDR3 sequences; 9.7% were seen once. The source material was PBMCs from the stem cell graft donor, sampled from the stem cell graft. All receptors come from a human donor who donated a stem cell graft to a child with SCID.

This clonotype has a count of ten or more. V usage is TRBV20-1 and J usage is TRBJ1-6; TRBD1 aligns across 9 bases. The CDR3 runs to 14 residues. V dropped 5 bases and J dropped 4; count of bases not matched to a gene: 3. Germline V gives CDR1 DFQATT, CDR2 SNEGSKA (reference sequence). CDR3 bases: TGCAGTGCTGAAGACAGGGGGTATAATTCACCCCTCCACTTT. Encoded protein: CSAEDRGYNSPLHF.

This clonotype came up many times. This chain connects TRBV5-1 to TRBJ2-3, with TRBD1 matching 10 bases. V lost 4 bases to trimming and J lost 1 base; unmatched junction nucleotides: 0. The CDR3 spans 14 residues. CDR1 SGHRS and CDR2 YFSETQ come from the germline V gene. CDR3 sequence: CASSGTGGTDTQYF. The CDR3 nucleotides read TGCGCCAGCAGCGGGACAGGGGGCACAGATACGCAGTATTTT.

This clonotype was found many times. V gene TRBV20-1 combines with J gene TRBJ1-2; 8 bases are shared with TRBD1. The V gene's germline CDR1 is DFQATT and CDR2 SNEGSKA (reference sequence). This CDR3 comprises 15 residues. V was clipped by 5 bases and J by 2 bases; unmatched bases: 10. The CDR3 protein is CSAPGGDRVNYGYTF. The CDR3, as DNA: TGCAGTGCTCCAGGGGGCGACAGGGTCAACTATGGCTACACCTTC.

This clonotype was counted at least ten times. The rearrangement joins TRBV9 to TRBJ1-2; TRBD1 might be the D (5 bases). Between the trimmed V and J ends, which lost 3 bases and 6 bases, there was a span of 9 bases. The CDR3 runs 12 residues. Per germline, CDR1 SGDLS and CDR2 YYNGEE. The CDR3: CASSATVDGYTF. The CDR3, as DNA: TGTGCCAGCAGCGCGACAGTAGATGGCTACACCTTC.

There are many counts of this clonotype. CDR3 sequence: CSARKGGQGVSPLHF. CDR3 DNA sequence: TGCAGTGCCAGAAAGGGGGGACAGGGGGTTTCACCCCTCCACTTT. V and J are TRBV20-1 and TRBJ1-6; the match to TRBD1 covers 11 bases. V trimming: 6 bases; J trimming: 9 bases; junction bases outside the gene matches: 10. Germline values: CDR1 DFQATT, CDR2 SNEGSKA (reference sequence). CDR3 length: 15 amino acids.

This clonotype was seen at least ten times. The V gene is TRBV20-1, the J gene TRBJ2-7; weak D call: TRBD1 (7 bases). This CDR3 has 15 amino acids. CDR1 DFQATT and CDR2 SNEGSKA come from the germline V gene (reference sequence). Trimming took off 5 bases at V and 7 bases at J, with 24 bases between the two ends. This CDR3 reads CSASPLGAGGSEQYF. CDR3 bases: TGCAGTGCTTCCCCCTTAGGGGCAGGGGGGTCGGAGCAGTACTTC.

Ten or more counts support this clonotype. The V gene is TRBV5-1, the J gene TRBJ1-3; D may be TRBD1 (5 bases). The germline V and J ends were trimmed by 0 bases and 0 bases, with 16 bases remaining between them. This CDR3 contains 18 residues. CDR1 is SGHRS, CDR2 YFSETQ, per germline. The chain's CDR3 is CASSLGPAGLLSGNTIYF. The CDR3 DNA is TGCGCCAGCAGCTTGGGTCCGGCAGGGCTGCTCTCTGGAAACACCATATATTTT.

This clonotype was observed many times. The chain links TRBV10-3 to TRBJ2-7; 12 bases fit TRBD2. The CDR3 loop spans 14 amino acids. The germline V gene has CDR1 ENHRY and CDR2 SYGVKD. The V segment lost 2 bases and the J segment 6 bases; nucleotides outside the gene matches: 2. CDR3 sequence: CAISEGLAGFEQYF. The CDR3 DNA reads as TGTGCCATCAGTGAGGGACTAGCGGGGTTCGAGCAGTACTTC.

This clonotype was detected ten times or more. V and J are TRBV20-1 and TRBJ2-1; 7 positions agree with TRBD2. CDR1 is DFQATT and CDR2 is SNEGSKA in the germline V gene (reference sequence). CDR3 length equals 16 residues. V lost 4 bases to trimming and J lost 0 bases; unmatched junction nucleotides: 9. The chain's CDR3 is CSANPTGGISYNEQFF. CDR3 DNA sequence: TGCAGTGCTAACCCGACCGGGGGGATCTCCTACAATGAGCAGTTCTTC.

This clonotype was seen a handful of times. This chain links TRBV13 with TRBJ2-7, with D possibly matching TRBD2 (6 bases). The germline CDR1 and CDR2 sequences are PRHDT and FYEKMQ (reference sequence). The CDR3 runs 11 residues. V gave up 5 bases and J gave up 7 bases, with 9 bases separating them. CDR3 amino acids: CASSTGREQYF. CDR3 sequence (DNA): TGTGCCAGCAGCACGGGGAGGGAGCAGTACTTC.

This clonotype has ten or more counts. V gene TRBV20-1 combines with J gene TRBJ1-2; D uncertain. V was clipped by 0 bases and J by 1 base, with 6 bases between them. The CDR3 runs 13 residues. Looked up from germline, CDR1 is DFQATT and CDR2 is SNEGSKA (reference sequence). The CDR3 loop is CSARDRFNYGYTF. The DNA of the CDR3 is TGCAGTGCTAGAGATAGGTTTAACTATGGCTACACCTTC.

This clonotype showed up many times. The chain has TRBV14 and TRBJ1-1; TRBD1 agrees at 7 bases. Germline-derived CDR1 and CDR2 are SGHDN and FVKESK. There are 13 residues in the CDR3. V was clipped by 6 bases and J by 10 bases; unmatched bases: 11. Here the CDR3 DNA reads TGTGCCAGCAGAAACAGGGGCGGAGTGGTAGCTTTCTTT. Protein product: CASRNRGGVVAFF.

Ten or more counts support this clonotype. The rearrangement links TRBV5-6 to TRBJ1-3, with 8 bases identical to TRBD1. From germline, CDR1 is SGHDT and CDR2 YYEEEE. The CDR3 sequence is 15 residues long. The V gene end was trimmed by 4 bases and the J gene end by 3 bases; junction bases not matched to a gene: 6. Here the CDR3 reads CASSKDREGGNTIYF. CDR3 coding DNA: TGTGCCAGCAGCAAGGACAGGGAAGGTGGAAACACCATATATTTT.

This clonotype was counted at least ten times. The V and J genes are TRBV7-2 and TRBJ1-5; the D gene is possibly TRBD1 (5 bases). The germline V gene has CDR1 SGHTA and CDR2 FQGNSA. The CDR3 length is 16 residues. Trimming removed 3 bases at V and 2 bases at J, with 14 bases between. Here the CDR3 reads CASSFSGNVGNQPQHF. Here the CDR3 DNA reads TGTGCCAGCAGCTTCTCAGGGAATGTTGGCAATCAGCCCCAGCATTTT.

CDR3 coding DNA: TGTGCCAGCAGCTACTCTAGCGGGACTTCCTACGAGCAGTACTTC. Protein: CASSYSSGTSYEQYF. The J gene is TRBJ2-7, the V gene TRBV7-9; 9 bases align to TRBD2. The CDR3 loop spans 15 amino acids. The ends lost 4 bases at V and 1 base at J; junction bases unmatched: 5. The V gene's germline CDR1 is SEHNR and CDR2 FQNEAQ (reference sequence).